The subject of this entry is one T cell receptor (beta chain). The data derive from a study of T cell responses to AZD1222 COVID-19 vaccine. Germline CDR1 reads MNHEY; CDR2 reads SMNVEV (reference sequence). The CDR3 contains 16 residues. The V end lost 2 bases, the J end lost 0 bases, and 13 bases lay between the germline ends. TCRdb's copy holds only in-frame clones and misses some; the assay was immunoSEQ multiplex PCR. The profile shows fewer than 150,000 clones, roughly nine tenths of them singletons. The chain links TRBV27 to TRBJ1-2; a weak D match, TRBD1 (5 bases). The material sequenced was peripheral blood, taken on day 0 of AZD1222 vaccination. This receptor was identified in an adult in good health. The CDR3 spells CASSLRQGRSNYGYTF. The CDR3 DNA reads as TGTGCCAGCAGTTTAAGGCAGGGTAGATCTAACTATGGCTACACCTTC.